This paragraph covers one T cell receptor beta chain sequence. No antigen is known for it. The CDR3 spans 15 residues. The V gene end was trimmed by 4 bases and the J gene end by 7 bases; junction bases not matched to a gene: 12. Germline CDR1 SGHDN, CDR2 FVKESK. The data derive from a study of T cells after yellow fever vaccination. Overall study results and limits: Abundant clonotypes (contaminants from the bulk population) could be present in FACS-sorted repertoires. It was the secondary response that reached its peak faster, day 5 versus 15, but it was weaker. Boosting was followed by the reappearance of most primary-vaccination clones (approximately 97% CD4, more than 70% CD8).

Generation of TCR cDNA used 5'RACE template switching (which added a universal primer site and UMIs). TCRdb used MiXCR to reprocess the 5' RACE reads, holding one entry per CDR3 protein. The data hold hundreds of thousands of distinct CDR3 sequences, with 12% observed a single time. Source: PBMCs, taken on the day of the yellow fever booster vaccination. The receptor was isolated from a man in his thirties or forties who received the YFV17D yellow fever vaccine. The V and J genes are TRBV14 and TRBJ2-7; the match to TRBD2 covers 8 bases. The CDR3 region has the DNA TGTGCCAGCAGCCGCGGACTAGCCGGGGTTTGGGAGCAGTACTTC. It codes for CASSRGLAGVWEQYF.